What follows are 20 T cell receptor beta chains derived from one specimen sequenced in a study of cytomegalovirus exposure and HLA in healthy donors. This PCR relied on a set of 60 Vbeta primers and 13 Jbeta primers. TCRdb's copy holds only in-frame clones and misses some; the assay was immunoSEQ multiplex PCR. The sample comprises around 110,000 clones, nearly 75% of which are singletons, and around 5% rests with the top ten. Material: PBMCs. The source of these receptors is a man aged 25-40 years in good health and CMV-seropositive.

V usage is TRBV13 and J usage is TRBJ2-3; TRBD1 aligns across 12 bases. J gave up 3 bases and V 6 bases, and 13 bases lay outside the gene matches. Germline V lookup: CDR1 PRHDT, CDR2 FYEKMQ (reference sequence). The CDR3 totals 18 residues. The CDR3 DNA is TGTGCCAGCAGACCGGGACAGGGGGCGTCTCTTGGGACAGATACGCAGTATTTT. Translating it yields CASRPGQGASLGTDTQYF.

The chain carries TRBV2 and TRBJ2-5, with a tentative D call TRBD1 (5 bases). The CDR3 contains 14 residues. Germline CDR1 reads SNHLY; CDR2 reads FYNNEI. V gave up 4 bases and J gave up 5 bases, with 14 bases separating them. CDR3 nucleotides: TGTGCCAGCAGTGTTCGGGCGGACAAGGAGACCCAGTACTTC. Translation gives CASSVRADKETQYF.

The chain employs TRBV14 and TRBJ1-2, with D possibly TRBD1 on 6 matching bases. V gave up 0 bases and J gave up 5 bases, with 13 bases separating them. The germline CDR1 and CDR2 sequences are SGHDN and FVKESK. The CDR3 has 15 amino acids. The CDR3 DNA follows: TGTGCCAGCAGCCAAGATCCCAGGGGTTGGTATGGCTACACCTTC. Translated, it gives CASSQDPRGWYGYTF.

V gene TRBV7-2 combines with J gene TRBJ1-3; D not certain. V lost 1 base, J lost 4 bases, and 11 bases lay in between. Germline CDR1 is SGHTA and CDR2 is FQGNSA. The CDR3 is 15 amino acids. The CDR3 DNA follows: TGTGCCAGCAGCTTAGAGCATTTGACAGGAAACACCATATATTTT. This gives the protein CASSLEHLTGNTIYF.

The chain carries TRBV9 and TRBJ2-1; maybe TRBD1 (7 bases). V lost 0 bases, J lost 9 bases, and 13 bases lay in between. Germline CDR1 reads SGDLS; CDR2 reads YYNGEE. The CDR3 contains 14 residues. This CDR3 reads CASSVEPGGSEQFF. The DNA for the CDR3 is TGTGCCAGCAGCGTAGAGCCAGGGGGGAGTGAGCAGTTCTTC.

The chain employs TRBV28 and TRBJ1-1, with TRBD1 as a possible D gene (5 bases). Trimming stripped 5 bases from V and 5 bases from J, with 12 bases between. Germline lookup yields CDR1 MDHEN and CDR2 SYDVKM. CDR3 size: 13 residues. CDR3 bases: TGTGCCAGCAGTATTGGCAGGGCAACTGAAGCTTTCTTT. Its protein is CASSIGRATEAFF.

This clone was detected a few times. CDR3 sequence: CATCGAANTEAFF. The DNA of the CDR3 is TGTGCCACCTGTGGGGCGGCGAACACTGAAGCTTTCTTT. This sequence joins TRBV28 and TRBJ1-1; a weak D match, TRBD1 (5 bases). Germline loops: CDR1 MDHEN, CDR2 SYDVKM. The V end lost 10 bases, the J end lost 1 base, and 13 bases lay between the germline ends. The CDR3 length is 13 residues. The whole variable domain, filled in from reference TRBV28 and TRBJ1-1, reads DVKVTQSSRYLVKRTGEKVFLECVQDMDHENMFWYRQDPGLGLRLIYFSYDVKMKEKGDIPEGYSVSREKKERFSLILESASTNQTSMYLCATCGAANTEAFFGQGTRLTVV.

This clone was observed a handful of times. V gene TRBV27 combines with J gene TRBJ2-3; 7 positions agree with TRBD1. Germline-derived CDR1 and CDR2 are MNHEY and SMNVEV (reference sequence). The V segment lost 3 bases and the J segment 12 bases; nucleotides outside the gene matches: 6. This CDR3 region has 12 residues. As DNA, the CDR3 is TGTGCCAGCAGTTTCAGACAGGGTTTTCAGTATTTT. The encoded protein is CASSFRQGFQYF.

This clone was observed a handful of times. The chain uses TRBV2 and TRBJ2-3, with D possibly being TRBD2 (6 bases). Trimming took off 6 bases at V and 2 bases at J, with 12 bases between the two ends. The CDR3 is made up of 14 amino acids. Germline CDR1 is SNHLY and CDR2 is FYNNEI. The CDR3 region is CASRGLFHTDTQYF. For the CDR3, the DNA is TGTGCCAGCAGGGGACTCTTTCACACAGATACGCAGTATTTT.

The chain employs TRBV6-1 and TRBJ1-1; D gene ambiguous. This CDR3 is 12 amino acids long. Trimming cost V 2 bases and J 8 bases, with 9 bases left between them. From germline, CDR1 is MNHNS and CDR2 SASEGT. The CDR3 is CASSELGREAFF. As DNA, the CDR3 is TGTGCCAGCAGTGAATTGGGGAGGGAAGCTTTCTTT.

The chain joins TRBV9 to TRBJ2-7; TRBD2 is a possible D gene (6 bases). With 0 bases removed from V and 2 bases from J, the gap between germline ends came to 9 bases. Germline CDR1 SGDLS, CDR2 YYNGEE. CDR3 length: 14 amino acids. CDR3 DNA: TGTGCCAGCAGCGTAGATCGCGGGGCCTACGAGCAGTACTTC. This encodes CASSVDRGAYEQYF.

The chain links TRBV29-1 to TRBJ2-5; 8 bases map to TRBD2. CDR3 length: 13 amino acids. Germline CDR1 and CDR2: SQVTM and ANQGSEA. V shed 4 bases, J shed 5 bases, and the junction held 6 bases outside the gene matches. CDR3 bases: TGCAGCGTTGTACGTAGCGGGAAGGAGACCCAGTACTTC. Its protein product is CSVVRSGKETQYF.

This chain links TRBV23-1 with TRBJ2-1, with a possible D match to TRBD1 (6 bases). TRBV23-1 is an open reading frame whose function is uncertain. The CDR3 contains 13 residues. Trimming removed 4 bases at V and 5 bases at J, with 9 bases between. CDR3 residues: CASSLPGDNEQFF. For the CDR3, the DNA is TGCGCCAGCAGTCTACCAGGGGACAATGAGCAGTTCTTC.

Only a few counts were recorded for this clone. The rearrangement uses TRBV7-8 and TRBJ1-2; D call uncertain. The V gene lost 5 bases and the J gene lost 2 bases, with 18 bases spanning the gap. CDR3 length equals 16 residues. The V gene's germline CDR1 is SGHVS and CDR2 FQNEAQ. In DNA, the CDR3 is TGTGCCAGCAGCCCGTTTTCCACAGACACCAACTATGGCTACACCTTC. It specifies CASSPFSTDTNYGYTF.

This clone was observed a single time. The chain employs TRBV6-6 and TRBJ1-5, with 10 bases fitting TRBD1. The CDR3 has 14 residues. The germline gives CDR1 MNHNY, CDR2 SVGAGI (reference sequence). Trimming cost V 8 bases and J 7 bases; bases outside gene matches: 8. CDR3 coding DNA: TGTGCCAGCGTCTGGGGGACAGGGGAACAGCCCCAGCATTTT. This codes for CASVWGTGEQPQHF.

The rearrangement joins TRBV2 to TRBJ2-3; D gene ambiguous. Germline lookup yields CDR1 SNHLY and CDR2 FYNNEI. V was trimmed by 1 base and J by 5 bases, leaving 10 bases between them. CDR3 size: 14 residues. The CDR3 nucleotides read TGTGCCAGCAGTGAAGGTGGGCTCAAAGATACGCAGTATTTT. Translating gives CASSEGGLKDTQYF.

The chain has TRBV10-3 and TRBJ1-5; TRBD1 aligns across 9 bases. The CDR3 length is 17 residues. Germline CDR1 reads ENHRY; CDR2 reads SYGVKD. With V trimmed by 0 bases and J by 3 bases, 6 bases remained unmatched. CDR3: CAISESLGTGYNQPQHF. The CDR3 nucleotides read TGTGCCATCAGTGAGTCATTAGGGACAGGGTACAATCAGCCCCAGCATTTT.

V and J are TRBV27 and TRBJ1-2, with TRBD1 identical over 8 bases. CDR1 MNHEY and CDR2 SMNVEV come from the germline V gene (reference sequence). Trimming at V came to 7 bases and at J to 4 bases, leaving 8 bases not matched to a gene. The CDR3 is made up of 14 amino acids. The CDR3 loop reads CASKEAGQVYGYTF. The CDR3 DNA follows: TGTGCCAGCAAGGAGGCGGGACAGGTCTATGGCTACACCTTC.

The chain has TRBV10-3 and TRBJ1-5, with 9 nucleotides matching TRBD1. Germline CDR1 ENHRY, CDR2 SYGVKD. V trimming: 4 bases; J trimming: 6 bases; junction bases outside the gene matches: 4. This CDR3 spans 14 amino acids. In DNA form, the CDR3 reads TGTGCCATCAGTGGACAGGGGGAGGGTCAGCCCCAGCATTTT. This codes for CAISGQGEGQPQHF.

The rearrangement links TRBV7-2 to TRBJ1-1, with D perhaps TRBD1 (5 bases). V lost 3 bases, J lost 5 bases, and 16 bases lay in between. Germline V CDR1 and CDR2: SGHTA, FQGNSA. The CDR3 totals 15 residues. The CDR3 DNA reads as TGTGCCAGCAGCTTCATGCAGGGCGGGAGGACTGAAGCTTTCTTT. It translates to CASSFMQGGRTEAFF.